This is a list of T cell receptor beta chains from one sample in a study of blood T cells in healthy people across ages. In TCRdb, the 5' RACE reads were re-called with MiXCR into one record per CDR3 protein. The table includes about 640,000 distinct CDR3 sequences, about 53% detected once. Sample: blood. These receptors were collected from a man aged 60 to 69 in good health. Both conserved end residues are part of each CDR3. D genes are given only for firm matches. Expanded clones are given a class, and other clones once, few, many or no size at all.

CDR3aa: CATSDRQDDEQFF
CDR3nt: TGTGCCACCAGTGATCGTCAGGACGATGAGCAGTTCTTC
d_gene: -
abundance: -
v_gene: TRBV24-1
j_gene: TRBJ2-1

CDR3aa: CASSATSGTISYNEQFF
CDR3nt: TGCGCCAGCAGCGCTACTAGCGGGACGATCTCCTACAATGAGCAGTTCTTC
d_gene: TRBD2
abundance: -
v_gene: TRBV5-1
j_gene: TRBJ2-1

CDR3aa: CASSLAQGTNTQYF
CDR3nt: TGTGCCAGCAGCTTAGCACAGGGCACAAATACGCAGTATTTT
d_gene: -
abundance: -
v_gene: TRBV7-8
j_gene: TRBJ2-3

CDR3aa: CSVDADNYEQYF
CDR3nt: TGCAGCGTTGACGCAGACAACTACGAGCAGTACTTC
d_gene: -
abundance: many
v_gene: TRBV29-1
j_gene: TRBJ2-7

CDR3aa: CASSATGMYEQYF
CDR3nt: TGTGCCAGCAGTGCGACAGGGATGTACGAGCAGTACTTC
d_gene: TRBD1
abundance: -
v_gene: TRBV27
j_gene: TRBJ2-7

CDR3aa: CASSRQGKSNYGYTF
CDR3nt: TGTGCCAGCAGTAGACAGGGGAAATCTAACTATGGCTACACCTTC
d_gene: TRBD1
abundance: -
v_gene: TRBV6-5
j_gene: TRBJ1-2

CDR3aa: CASSPRQDASYEQYF
CDR3nt: TGTGCCAGCAGTCCGCGACAGGACGCCTCCTACGAGCAGTACTTC
d_gene: -
abundance: -
v_gene: TRBV12-3/TRBV12-4
j_gene: TRBJ2-7

CDR3aa: CASSSSLSGDKQFF
CDR3nt: TGTGCCAGCAGCTCAAGTCTGTCTGGGGATAAGCAGTTCTTC
d_gene: -
abundance: once
v_gene: TRBV7-9
j_gene: TRBJ2-1

CDR3aa: CAIRFGTGGRNEQFF
CDR3nt: TGTGCCATCAGATTCGGGACAGGGGGTAGGAATGAGCAGTTCTTC
d_gene: TRBD1
abundance: few
v_gene: TRBV10-3
j_gene: TRBJ2-1

CDR3aa: CSALGQGRYNEQLF
CDR3nt: TGCAGCGCCCTGGGACAGGGACGTTACAATGAGCAGTTATTC
d_gene: TRBD1
abundance: -
v_gene: TRBV29-1
j_gene: TRBJ2-1

CDR3aa: CASRRDSGETQYF
CDR3nt: TGTGCCAGCAGGAGGGACTCGGGGGAGACCCAGTACTTC
d_gene: -
abundance: -
v_gene: TRBV2
j_gene: TRBJ2-5

CDR3aa: CSAPEAGGRYEQYF
CDR3nt: TGCAGTGCTCCAGAAGCGGGGGGGCGTTACGAGCAGTACTTC
d_gene: TRBD2
abundance: once
v_gene: TRBV20-1
j_gene: TRBJ2-7

CDR3aa: CASSVGGAGRTEAFF
CDR3nt: TGTGCCAGCAGTGTCGGGGGGGCAGGGCGCACTGAAGCTTTCTTT
d_gene: -
abundance: -
v_gene: TRBV2
j_gene: TRBJ1-1

CDR3aa: CASSKHGGPRYF
CDR3nt: TGTGCCAGCAGTAAGCACGGGGGACCCCGGTATTTT
d_gene: -
abundance: -
v_gene: TRBV27
j_gene: TRBJ2-3

CDR3aa: CASSFPDREVYGHTF
CDR3nt: TGTGCCAGCAGTTTTCCCGACAGGGAGGTCTATGGCCACACCTTC
d_gene: TRBD1
abundance: -
v_gene: TRBV28
j_gene: TRBJ1-2

CDR3aa: CAISESTGSTSPLHF
CDR3nt: TGTGCCATCAGTGAATCAACAGGGAGTACTTCACCCCTCCACTTT
d_gene: -
abundance: few
v_gene: TRBV10-3
j_gene: TRBJ1-6

CDR3aa: CASGGKTDTQYF
CDR3nt: TGTGCCAGCGGGGGGAAGACAGATACGCAGTATTTT
d_gene: -
abundance: -
v_gene: TRBV7-2
j_gene: TRBJ2-3

CDR3aa: CSVEETGAGDTQYF
CDR3nt: TGCAGCGTTGAAGAGACAGGGGCCGGGGATACGCAGTATTTT
d_gene: TRBD1
abundance: -
v_gene: TRBV29-1
j_gene: TRBJ2-3

CDR3aa: CSAAEGDEQYF
CDR3nt: TGCAGCGCAGCGGAGGGGGACGAGCAGTACTTC
d_gene: -
abundance: few
v_gene: TRBV29-1
j_gene: TRBJ2-7

CDR3aa: CASSADNIGETQYF
CDR3nt: TGTGCCAGCAGCGCCGACAATATTGGGGAGACCCAGTACTTC
d_gene: -
abundance: -
v_gene: TRBV9
j_gene: TRBJ2-5

CDR3aa: CASSPGWRAIQYF
CDR3nt: TGTGCCAGCAGCCCGGGGTGGAGGGCCATTCAGTACTTC
d_gene: -
abundance: -
v_gene: TRBV5-6
j_gene: TRBJ2-4

CDR3aa: CASSRATGGMNYEQYF
CDR3nt: TGTGCCAGCAGCAGGGCGACAGGCGGGATGAACTACGAGCAGTACTTC
d_gene: -
abundance: -
v_gene: TRBV21-1
j_gene: TRBJ2-7

CDR3aa: CASSEGGYYNEQFF
CDR3nt: TGTGCCAGCAGTGAAGGGGGGTACTACAATGAGCAGTTCTTC
d_gene: -
abundance: -
v_gene: TRBV6-1
j_gene: TRBJ2-1

CDR3aa: CASSLGTGEWYEQYF
CDR3nt: TGTGCCAGCAGTTTAGGGACCGGAGAATGGTACGAGCAGTACTTC
d_gene: -
abundance: -
v_gene: TRBV27
j_gene: TRBJ2-7

CDR3aa: CASTARGGVFNEQFF
CDR3nt: TGTGCCAGCACCGCCCGAGGGGGCGTTTTCAATGAGCAGTTCTTC
d_gene: TRBD1
abundance: -
v_gene: TRBV7-9
j_gene: TRBJ2-1

CDR3aa: CASSERDSTGTDTQYF
CDR3nt: TGTGCCAGCAGTGAAAGGGACAGTACCGGCACAGATACGCAGTATTTT
d_gene: TRBD1
abundance: many
v_gene: TRBV6-4
j_gene: TRBJ2-3

CDR3aa: CASSQVGGRQVRGEQYF
CDR3nt: TGCGCCAGCAGCCAAGTGGGGGGGCGACAGGTAAGAGGCGAGCAGTACTTC
d_gene: -
abundance: -
v_gene: TRBV4-1
j_gene: TRBJ2-7

CDR3aa: CASSHQGGGLEETQYF
CDR3nt: TGTGCCAGCAGCCACCAAGGGGGTGGACTAGAAGAGACCCAGTACTTC
d_gene: -
abundance: -
v_gene: TRBV4-2
j_gene: TRBJ2-5

CDR3aa: CASFGNTGELFF
CDR3nt: TGTGCCAGCTTCGGGAACACCGGGGAGCTGTTTTTT
d_gene: -
abundance: -
v_gene: TRBV9
j_gene: TRBJ2-2

CDR3aa: CASNRGQETQYF
CDR3nt: TGTGCCAGCAACAGGGGCCAAGAGACCCAGTACTTC
d_gene: TRBD1
abundance: few
v_gene: TRBV6-1
j_gene: TRBJ2-5

CDR3aa: CASSQARGAYNEQFF
CDR3nt: TGTGCCAGCAGCCAAGCTCGCGGTGCCTACAATGAGCAGTTCTTC
d_gene: -
abundance: -
v_gene: TRBV4-2
j_gene: TRBJ2-1

CDR3aa: CASSLAPLSEQYF
CDR3nt: TGTGCCAGCAGTTTAGCCCCTCTCTCCGAGCAGTACTTC
d_gene: -
abundance: -
v_gene: TRBV12-3/TRBV12-4
j_gene: TRBJ2-7

CDR3aa: CSAPTGVQETQYF
CDR3nt: TGCAGTGCCCCGACAGGAGTTCAAGAGACCCAGTACTTC
d_gene: -
abundance: few
v_gene: TRBV20-1
j_gene: TRBJ2-5

CDR3aa: CASSEGQKNIQYF
CDR3nt: TGCGCCAGCAGCGAGGGACAGAAAAACATTCAGTACTTC
d_gene: TRBD1
abundance: few
v_gene: TRBV5-1
j_gene: TRBJ2-4

CDR3aa: CASSPGRRLTEAFF
CDR3nt: TGTGCCAGCAGCCCCGGACGGAGGCTCACTGAAGCTTTCTTT
d_gene: -
abundance: -
v_gene: TRBV3-1
j_gene: TRBJ1-1

CDR3aa: CASRDLQGVGYTF
CDR3nt: TGCGCCAGCAGGGACCTACAGGGGGTCGGCTACACCTTC
d_gene: TRBD1
abundance: -
v_gene: TRBV10-2
j_gene: TRBJ1-2

CDR3aa: CASRTMVTDNSPLHF
CDR3nt: TGTGCCAGCAGGACCATGGTGACAGATAATTCACCCCTCCACTTT
d_gene: -
abundance: -
v_gene: TRBV6-6
j_gene: TRBJ1-6

CDR3aa: CASSALDGGEQYF
CDR3nt: TGTGCCAGCAGTGCCCTGGACGGGGGCGAGCAGTACTTC
d_gene: -
abundance: -
v_gene: TRBV6-6
j_gene: TRBJ2-7

CDR3aa: CASRGRGPANEKLFF
CDR3nt: TGTGCCAGCAGGGGCAGGGGGCCGGCTAATGAAAAACTGTTTTTT
d_gene: TRBD1
abundance: -
v_gene: TRBV27
j_gene: TRBJ1-4

CDR3aa: CSVAAESGANVLTF
CDR3nt: TGCAGCGTGGCGGCGGAATCTGGGGCCAACGTCCTGACTTTC
d_gene: -
abundance: -
v_gene: TRBV29-1
j_gene: TRBJ2-6

CDR3aa: CASSEAANYEQYF
CDR3nt: TGTGCCAGCAGTGAAGCGGCCAACTACGAGCAGTACTTC
d_gene: -
abundance: few
v_gene: TRBV25-1
j_gene: TRBJ2-7

CDR3aa: CATRPVLEVDEQYF
CDR3nt: TGTGCCACCCGTCCGGTACTTGAGGTCGACGAGCAGTACTTC
d_gene: -
abundance: -
v_gene: TRBV6-5
j_gene: TRBJ2-7

CDR3aa: CSAIKDPGAFF
CDR3nt: TGCAGTGCTATTAAAGATCCCGGAGCTTTCTTT
d_gene: -
abundance: few
v_gene: TRBV20-1
j_gene: TRBJ1-1

CDR3aa: CASSPALSTDTQYF
CDR3nt: TGTGCCAGCAGTCCGGCGCTGAGCACAGATACGCAGTATTTT
d_gene: -
abundance: -
v_gene: TRBV6-5
j_gene: TRBJ2-3

CDR3aa: CSAREDRGGTGANVLTF
CDR3nt: TGCAGTGCTAGAGAGGATCGGGGGGGGACTGGGGCCAACGTCCTGACTTTC
d_gene: TRBD2
abundance: -
v_gene: TRBV20-1
j_gene: TRBJ2-6

CDR3aa: CASSRTTGVETQYF
CDR3nt: TGTGCCAGCAGCCGAACGACAGGGGTAGAGACCCAGTACTTC
d_gene: TRBD1
abundance: -
v_gene: TRBV7-9
j_gene: TRBJ2-5

CDR3aa: CASSQLRTANTEAFF
CDR3nt: TGTGCCAGCAGCCAATTAAGGACGGCGAACACTGAAGCTTTCTTT
d_gene: -
abundance: -
v_gene: TRBV14
j_gene: TRBJ1-1

CDR3aa: CASSLAAGSSYNEQFF
CDR3nt: TGTGCCAGCAGCTTAGCTGCGGGTAGCTCCTACAATGAGCAGTTCTTC
d_gene: -
abundance: -
v_gene: TRBV7-2
j_gene: TRBJ2-1

CDR3aa: CASSPPVAGTQETQYF
CDR3nt: TGTGCCAGCTCACCACCGGTGGCGGGGACCCAAGAGACCCAGTACTTC
d_gene: -
abundance: -
v_gene: TRBV18
j_gene: TRBJ2-5

CDR3aa: CSVEKQGYEQYF
CDR3nt: TGCAGCGTTGAGAAACAGGGCTACGAGCAGTACTTC
d_gene: -
abundance: -
v_gene: TRBV29-1
j_gene: TRBJ2-7

CDR3aa: CASSSGMEETQYF
CDR3nt: TGCGCCAGCAGCTCCGGGATGGAAGAGACCCAGTACTTC
d_gene: -
abundance: -
v_gene: TRBV4-1
j_gene: TRBJ2-5

CDR3aa: CSVDVGGAEQFF
CDR3nt: TGCAGCGTTGATGTCGGGGGGGCTGAGCAGTTCTTC
d_gene: TRBD2
abundance: few
v_gene: TRBV29-1
j_gene: TRBJ2-1

CDR3aa: CSVRDPSGGTDTQYF
CDR3nt: TGCAGCGTCCGAGACCCTAGCGGGGGGACAGATACGCAGTATTTT
d_gene: TRBD2
abundance: -
v_gene: TRBV29-1
j_gene: TRBJ2-3